Presented here are 26 T cell receptor beta chains from one specimen sequenced in a study of cytomegalovirus exposure and HLA in healthy donors. PCR involved 60 Vbeta and 13 Jbeta primers. Sequenced by immunoSEQ multiplex PCR; TCRdb stores in-frame clones only, minus some. This sample carries about 130,000 clones, under 90% of them seen once, and the ten largest clones take approximately 3.5%. The specimen sequenced was PBMCs. These receptors came from a woman aged 40 to 49 in good health and CMV-seropositive.

The chain is built from TRBV19 and TRBJ1-1; TRBD1 agrees at 10 bases. With V trimmed by 4 bases and J by 1 base, 15 bases remained unmatched. The CDR3 loop spans 19 amino acids. From germline, CDR1 is LNHDA and CDR2 SQIVND (reference sequence). The CDR3 nucleotides read TGTGCCAGTAGTAGACAGGGGGCGACGCAAAGCGGATGGAACACTGAAGCTTTCTTT. Its protein is CASSRQGATQSGWNTEAFF.

A remark on this clone: An end of the junction does not agree with germline; a read error may underlie this. The rearrangement uses TRBV7-9 and TRBJ2-5, with 9 nucleotides matching TRBD1. The CDR3 is 12 residues long. Looked up from germline, CDR1 is SEHNR and CDR2 is FQNEAQ (reference sequence). Here the CDR3 reads CSSSLEQGARDF. The CDR3 region has the DNA TGTTCCAGCAGCTTAGAACAGGGGGCGCGAGACTTC.

This chain links TRBV15 with TRBJ2-1; no clear D gene. This CDR3 contains 15 residues. Trimming removed 0 bases at V and 10 bases at J, with 16 bases between. Per germline, CDR1 LNHNV and CDR2 YYDKDF (reference sequence). The CDR3, as DNA: TGTGCCACCAGCAGAGATATGCGGTCTCTGGAGGAGCAGTTCTTC. Protein product: CATSRDMRSLEEQFF.

The CDR3 region has the DNA TGTGCCAGCAGCTTGCGGCAGACGGGCACTGAAGCTTTCTTT. This codes for CASSLRQTGTEAFF. The chain has TRBV5-8 and TRBJ1-1; no clear D gene. Germline CDR1 is SGHTS and CDR2 is YDEGEE. Trimming stripped 1 base from V and 4 bases from J, with 11 bases between. The CDR3 is made up of 14 amino acids.

The chain employs TRBV28 and TRBJ2-1; D unclear. This CDR3 is built from 12 residues. V gave up 6 bases and J gave up 6 bases, with 9 bases separating them. CDR1 and CDR2 (germline): MDHEN, SYDVKM. CDR3: CASRFSGNEQFF. The CDR3 nucleotides read TGTGCCAGCAGATTTTCGGGCAATGAGCAGTTCTTC.

This clone was observed once. This chain links TRBV7-9 with TRBJ2-7, with TRBD2 matching over 8 bases. The CDR3 spans 15 residues. Germline assignment: CDR1 SEHNR and CDR2 FQNEAQ (reference sequence). V dropped 6 bases and J dropped 4; count of bases not matched to a gene: 11. As DNA, the CDR3 is TGTGCCAGCAGGCTAGCGGGCCAACATTCGTACGAGCAGTACTTC. Amino acids: CASRLAGQHSYEQYF.

The CDR3 loop reads CASSSRQHTGELFF. As DNA, the CDR3 is TGTGCCAGCAGCTCGAGACAGCACACCGGGGAGCTGTTTTTT. The chain combines TRBV13 with TRBJ2-2; tentatively, D is TRBD1 (5 bases). V lost 4 bases and J lost 3, with 9 bases in between. Germline CDR1 and CDR2: PRHDT and FYEKMQ (reference sequence). The CDR3 totals 14 residues.

The rearrangement links TRBV2 to TRBJ1-5; perhaps TRBD1 as D (5 bases). The CDR3 totals 13 residues. The germline CDR1 and CDR2 sequences are SNHLY and FYNNEI. V lost 7 bases and J lost 3, with 10 bases in between. The CDR3 coding sequence is TGTGCCAGCAAACAGGACCACAATCAGCCCCAGCATTTT. The encoded protein is CASKQDHNQPQHF.

The chain employs TRBV30 and TRBJ2-7; weak D call: TRBD2 (6 bases). Trimming cost V 2 bases and J 3 bases, with 17 bases left between them. This CDR3 comprises 15 residues. The germline V gene encodes CDR1 GTSNPN and CDR2 SVGIG (reference sequence). The CDR3 nucleotides read TGTGCCTGGAGTCGGGGAGGTCAAGCCTTCTACGAGCAGTACTTC. Protein sequence: CAWSRGGQAFYEQYF.

The chain employs TRBV15 and TRBJ2-7; 10 bases agree with TRBD1. V shed 3 bases, J shed 5 bases, and the junction held 7 bases outside the gene matches. Germline CDR1 LNHNV, CDR2 YYDKDF (reference sequence). The CDR3 length is 15 residues. CDR3 protein: CATSREATGGHEQYF. The CDR3 coding sequence is TGTGCCACCAGCAGGGAAGCGACAGGGGGCCACGAGCAGTACTTC.

The V and J genes are TRBV4-3 and TRBJ1-2, with D unresolved. This CDR3 region has 15 residues. V was cut by 0 bases and J by 4 bases, with 12 bases left in between. Per germline, CDR1 LGHNA and CDR2 YSLEER. The CDR3 DNA sequence: TGCGCCAGCAGCCAAGAATTTCCTCTATCCTATGGCTACACCTTC. Protein product: CASSQEFPLSYGYTF.

Concerning this clone: The same CDR3 is also encoded by other DNA sequences in this sample. The chain is built from TRBV5-8 and TRBJ1-2, with 8 bases fitting TRBD1. J was trimmed by 8 bases and V by 3 bases; bases with no gene match: 12. CDR1 is SGHTS, CDR2 YDEGEE, per germline. CDR3 length: 15 amino acids. CDR3 residues: CASSSPLGQGRGYTF. The CDR3 DNA reads TGTGCCAGCAGCTCGCCCCTTGGACAGGGCAGAGGCTACACCTTC.

As regards this clone: Other DNA sequences of this sample code for an identical CDR3. This chain uses TRBV18 with TRBJ2-4; 9 bases are shared with TRBD2. The CDR3 is 15 residues long. The germline gives CDR1 KGHSH, CDR2 LQKENI. Trimming at V came to 3 bases and at J to 9 bases, leaving 9 bases not matched to a gene. The CDR3 here is CASSPIAGEGGIQYF. The DNA for the CDR3 is TGTGCCAGCTCACCCATAGCGGGAGAAGGGGGCATTCAGTACTTC.

J is TRBJ1-2 and V is TRBV5-1; D is possibly TRBD1 (6 bases). V lost 1 base, J lost 3 bases, and 13 bases lay in between. The CDR3 has 15 residues. Germline V gene data show CDR1 as SGHRS and CDR2 as YFSETQ. CDR3 residues: CASSLSGGRDYGYTF. For the CDR3, the DNA is TGCGCCAGCAGCTTGTCGGGGGGGCGCGACTATGGCTACACCTTC.

This clone appeared a few times. V usage is TRBV10-2 and J usage is TRBJ2-7; tentatively, D is TRBD2 (6 bases). CDR1 and CDR2 from the germline V gene are WSHSY and SAAADI. This CDR3 region has 13 residues. Trimming left V 6 bases short and J 6 bases short, with 15 bases between. CDR3: CASRGLLWGEQYF. CDR3 bases: TGCGCCAGCAGGGGACTTCTGTGGGGCGAGCAGTACTTC.

The sample holds one count of this clone. The CDR3 region has the DNA TGTGCCAGCAGCCGGGGACATAATCCTAACTATGGCTACACCTTC. This translates into CASSRGHNPNYGYTF. This rearrangement joins TRBV5-6 to TRBJ1-2; D is possibly TRBD1 (6 bases). Germline CDR1 reads SGHDT; CDR2 reads YYEEEE. The CDR3 runs to 15 residues. V lost 4 bases, J lost 0 bases, and 13 bases lay in between.

The rearrangement links TRBV27 to TRBJ2-7; TRBD1 is a possible D gene (6 bases). This CDR3 comprises 14 residues. Trimming cost V 5 bases and J 4 bases, with 15 bases left between them. Germline CDR1 MNHEY, CDR2 SMNVEV (reference sequence). This chain's CDR3 is CASSPGWGPYEQYF. Written as DNA, the CDR3 is TGTGCCAGCAGTCCCGGGTGGGGGCCTTACGAGCAGTACTTC.

CDR3 coding DNA: TGTGCCAGCAGCTTTGGTCCGAACGGACTTACGCCAAACCTGGGAAACACCATATATTTT. This codes for CASSFGPNGLTPNLGNTIYF. The V and J genes are TRBV5-8 and TRBJ1-3; D remains ambiguous. The V end lost 2 bases, the J end lost 4 bases, and 28 bases lay between the germline ends. Germline values: CDR1 SGHTS, CDR2 YDEGEE. The CDR3 loop spans 20 amino acids.

V is TRBV7-2 and J is TRBJ1-1, with D perhaps TRBD1 (5 bases). From germline, CDR1 is SGHTA and CDR2 FQGNSA. With 2 bases removed from V and 4 bases from J, the gap between germline ends came to 14 bases. This CDR3 region has 15 residues. The CDR3 sequence: CASSLNIQGITEAFF. CDR3 bases: TGTGCCAGCAGCTTAAACATCCAGGGAATCACTGAAGCTTTCTTT.

This chain links TRBV28 with TRBJ2-7, with a weak D call TRBD1 (5 bases). CDR1 is MDHEN and CDR2 is SYDVKM in the germline V gene. There are 16 residues in the CDR3. Trimming pared 7 bases from V and 6 bases from J, leaving 25 bases between. CDR3 loop: CASIPWQGYILGEQYF. The CDR3 DNA sequence: TGTGCCAGCATCCCCTGGCAGGGTTATATTCTGGGCGAGCAGTACTTC. Complete variable domain (other parts from reference TRBV28 and TRBJ2-7): DVKVTQSSRYLVKRTGEKVFLECVQDMDHENMFWYRQDPGLGLRLIYFSYDVKMKEKGDIPEGYSVSREKKERFSLILESASTNQTSMYLCASIPWQGYILGEQYFGPGTRLTVT.

This chain connects TRBV2 to TRBJ1-1; D is perhaps TRBD1 (5 bases). Germline V gene sequence: CDR1 SNHLY, CDR2 FYNNEI. The length of the CDR3 is 12 residues. The CDR3, as DNA: TGTACCCTTTCAGGGCTGTACACTGAAGCTTTCTTT. The encoded protein is CTLSGLYTEAFF.

The V gene is TRBV15, the J gene TRBJ2-5; 7 positions agree with TRBD1. Trimming took 0 bases from V and 4 from J; bases not matched to a gene: 5. Germline assignment: CDR1 LNHNV and CDR2 YYDKDF (reference sequence). The CDR3 sequence is 15 residues long. The CDR3 region is CATSRENTGVETQYF. The CDR3 DNA reads as TGTGCCACCAGCAGAGAGAACACAGGGGTAGAGACCCAGTACTTC.

This clone was recorded a few times. The rearrangement links TRBV18 to TRBJ2-7; TRBD1 is a possible D gene (6 bases). Germline assignment: CDR1 KGHSH and CDR2 LQKENI. The CDR3 is made up of 16 amino acids. Trimming removed 6 bases from V and 6 bases from J, with 24 bases in between. Here the CDR3 reads CASSSQAGTLFVEQYF. CDR3 sequence (DNA): TGTGCCAGCTCGTCCCAAGCCGGGACATTGTTTGTCGAGCAGTACTTC.

The genes are TRBV11-2 and TRBJ1-2; D gene ambiguous. Trimming cost V 4 bases and J 0 bases, with 9 bases left between them. CDR1 is SGHAT, CDR2 FQNNGV, per germline. CDR3 length: 14 amino acids. The CDR3 loop reads CASSSWGANYGYTF. In nucleotides, the CDR3 is TGTGCCAGCAGCTCCTGGGGAGCTAACTATGGCTACACCTTC.

This chain joins TRBV7-2 and TRBJ2-7, with 7 positions matching TRBD1. CDR1 is SGHTA, CDR2 FQGNSA, per germline. V was clipped by 3 bases and J by 3 bases; unmatched bases: 2. This CDR3 is built from 13 residues. The CDR3 nucleotides read TGTGCCAGCAGCTTTGACAGGGACTACGAGCAGTACTTC. This translates into CASSFDRDYEQYF.

The rearrangement uses TRBV6-5 and TRBJ1-5, with 9 bases fitting TRBD1. Germline CDR1 is MNHEY and CDR2 is SVGAGI. This CDR3 is 14 amino acids long. With V trimmed by 5 bases and J by 4 bases, 3 bases remained unmatched. The CDR3 sequence is CASSTGQGNQPQHF. CDR3 nucleotides: TGTGCCAGCAGTACCGGACAGGGGAATCAGCCCCAGCATTTT.